This TCR beta chain is from a study of metastatic and nonmetastatic thyroid tumors. Turning to the study itself: For malignant and benign thyroid patients, tumor or nodule tissue and blood were the sources whose repertoires were compared. Findings of the study overall: Across blood and tumor, TCR beta diversity in malignant thyroid tumors was reportedly significantly higher than in benign nodules.

Between the trimmed V and J ends, which lost 5 bases and 4 bases, there was a span of 8 bases. This CDR3 is built from 13 residues. Germline CDR1 reads SEHNR; CDR2 reads FQNEAQ (reference sequence). The authors' processing: A distant-metastasis classifier for papillary thyroid cancer was built using CDR3 differences across clinicopathological groups. TCRdb reanalyzed the PCR reads via MiXCR. TCRdb's processing, not the authors', yielded these V and J calls. The sample lists 13,000 or so clones; 28% were seen once. Treatment of any kind had been given to no patient before thyroid surgery. Details on this clone: Its cognate antigen is unknown.

The receptor comes from a female donor with papillary thyroid cancer or a benign thyroid nodule (not recorded which). Some clones in this sample may be carry-over from other donors' samples. The source material was tumor tissue. The chain is built from TRBV7-9 and TRBJ2-2; D call uncertain. CDR3 nucleotides: TGTGCCAGCAGCAATACTTTCACCGGGGAGCTGTTTTTT. Protein sequence: CASSNTFTGELFF.